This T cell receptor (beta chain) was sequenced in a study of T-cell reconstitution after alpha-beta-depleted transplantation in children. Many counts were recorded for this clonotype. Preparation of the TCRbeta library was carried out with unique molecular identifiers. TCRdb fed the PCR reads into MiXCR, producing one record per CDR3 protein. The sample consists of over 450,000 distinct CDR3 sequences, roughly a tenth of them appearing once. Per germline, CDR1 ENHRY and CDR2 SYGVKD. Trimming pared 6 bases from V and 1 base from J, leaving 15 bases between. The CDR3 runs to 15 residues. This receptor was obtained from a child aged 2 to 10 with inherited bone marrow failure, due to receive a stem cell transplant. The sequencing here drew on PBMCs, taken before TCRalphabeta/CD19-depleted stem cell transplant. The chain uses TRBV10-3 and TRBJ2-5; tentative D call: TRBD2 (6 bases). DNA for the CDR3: TGTGCCATCAGCCCGTCAGGACTACCCCAAGAGACCCAGTACTTC. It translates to CAISPSGLPQETQYF.